The 22 T cell receptor beta chains below all came from one sample that was sequenced in a study of blood T cell repertoires in COVID-19. The data were produced by immunoSEQ multiplex PCR, yet TCRdb's version contains in-frame clones alone and is incomplete. This sample yields some 700,000 clones, of which more than 80% are seen a single time; more than 0.25% belongs to the top ten. The sequenced sample was peripheral blood. Receptor source: a woman aged 18 to 35 with acute or convalescent COVID-19.

In its sample, this clone was seen a few times. V gene TRBV9 combines with J gene TRBJ1-1; D is unclear. Between the trimmed V and J ends, which lost 2 bases and 0 bases, there was a span of 17 bases. This CDR3 is 17 amino acids long. Per germline, CDR1 SGDLS and CDR2 YYNGEE. In nucleotides, the CDR3 is TGTGCCAGCAGCGTTGAAGCCGGGAGTGGACTGAACACTGAAGCTTTCTTT. Translating gives CASSVEAGSGLNTEAFF.

DNA of the CDR3: TGTGCCACCAGTGATTCGGGCGAGGGGGCTAATGAAAAACTGTTTTTT. Its protein product is CATSDSGEGANEKLFF. The chain combines TRBV24-1 with TRBJ1-4; possible D gene TRBD1, 6 bases. The CDR3 covers 16 residues. Trimming took 2 bases from V and 3 from J, leaving 12 bases between them. The V gene's germline CDR1 is KGHDR and CDR2 SFDVKD.

The CDR3 DNA follows: TGTGCCAGCACCGGAACCGGGACTAGCAATCCCAATGAGCAGTTCTTC. Its translation: CASTGTGTSNPNEQFF. This chain connects TRBV9 to TRBJ2-1; the match to TRBD2 covers 9 bases. There are 16 residues in the CDR3. Germline V gene sequence: CDR1 SGDLS, CDR2 YYNGEE. The V and J ends lost 6 bases and 6 bases, in that order; junction bases with no gene match: 13.

The chain carries TRBV21-1 and TRBJ2-5; the table's D call TRBD1 went unverified against the DNA. TRBV21-1 represents a pseudogene. The length of the CDR3 is 15 residues. CDR3 region: CASSIEGTGWETQYF. The CDR3 nucleotides are TGTGCCAGCAGCATCGAAGGGACAGGGTGGGAGACCCAGTACTTC.

The CDR3 reads CASTVGQGSQPQHF. The CDR3 region has the DNA TGTGCCAGCACCGTGGGACAGGGAAGCCAGCCCCAGCATTTT. This sequence joins TRBV28 and TRBJ1-5, with 9 bases lining up with TRBD1. Germline values: CDR1 MDHEN, CDR2 SYDVKM. This CDR3 spans 14 amino acids. V lost 7 bases and J lost 7; bases outside the gene matches: 8.

V gene TRBV29-1 combines with J gene TRBJ2-5; 9 bases line up with TRBD2. With V trimmed by 6 bases and J by 5 bases, 7 bases remained unmatched. The CDR3 has 13 amino acids. Germline CDR1 SQVTM, CDR2 ANQGSEA. This CDR3 is CSVPSGLAETQYF. DNA for the CDR3: TGCAGCGTGCCCTCCGGACTAGCGGAGACCCAGTACTTC.

V is TRBV5-3 and J is TRBJ1-1; TRBD1 might be the D (6 bases). TRBV5-3 is identified as an open reading frame with a role that is uncertain. The ends were cut back, 4 bases at V and 5 bases at J, with 15 bases in the middle. The CDR3 extends over 14 amino acids. In DNA, the CDR3 is TGTGCCAGAAGCCAGCCTCAGGGGAAGACTGAAGCTTTCTTT. This gives the protein CARSQPQGKTEAFF.

This clone was recorded only once. The genes are TRBV5-1 and TRBJ1-2, with TRBD1 as a possible D gene (6 bases). Germline CDR1 is SGHRS and CDR2 is YFSETQ. The CDR3 has 14 amino acids. The germline V and J ends were trimmed by 3 bases and 2 bases, with 11 bases remaining between them. In DNA form, the CDR3 reads TGCGCCAGCAGCTACAGGGATTCGAACTATGGCTACACCTTC. It is translated as CASSYRDSNYGYTF.

The V gene is TRBV5-6, the J gene TRBJ1-2, with TRBD1 matching over 7 bases. The CDR3 length is 14 residues. From germline, CDR1 is SGHDT and CDR2 YYEEEE. The V gene end was trimmed by 4 bases and the J gene end by 3 bases; junction bases not matched to a gene: 6. The CDR3: CASSRQGRDYGYTF. CDR3 coding DNA: TGTGCCAGCAGCAGACAGGGCAGGGACTATGGCTACACCTTC. Full variable domain (remainder filled in from reference TRBV5-6 and TRBJ1-2): DAGVTQSPTHLIKTRGQQVTLRCSPKSGHDTVSWYQQALGQGPQFIFQYYEEEERQRGNFPDRFSGHQFPNYSSELNVNALLLGDSALYLCASSRQGRDYGYTFGSGTRLTVV.

This chain connects TRBV9 to TRBJ2-3; tentatively, D is TRBD2 (7 bases). Trimming cost V 3 bases and J 4 bases, with 18 bases left between them. Germline-derived CDR1 and CDR2 are SGDLS and YYNGEE. This CDR3 is built from 16 residues. The CDR3 spells CASSEGGGGLADTQYF. CDR3 nucleotides: TGTGCCAGCAGCGAGGGAGGGGGGGGCCTCGCAGATACGCAGTATTTT.

This clone was picked up one time. The chain uses TRBV29-1 and TRBJ1-1, with a weak D call TRBD1 (5 bases). Germline values: CDR1 SQVTM, CDR2 ANQGSEA. The CDR3 sequence is 13 residues long. CDR3 sequence reads: CSGRGVGVTEAFF. DNA of the CDR3: TGCAGTGGCCGGGGGGTTGGGGTCACTGAAGCTTTCTTT.

The V gene is TRBV12-3 or TRBV12-4, the J gene TRBJ1-2, with 7 bases fitting TRBD1. After removal of 4 bases from V and 4 bases from J, the junction contained 3 bases not matched to a gene. This CDR3 comprises 13 residues. The CDR3: CASSWDSFYGYTF. The DNA for the CDR3 is TGTGCCAGCAGTTGGGACAGCTTCTATGGCTACACCTTC.

Comments on this clone: An end of the junction differs from the germline gene, which may be a read error. The chain employs TRBV4-3 and TRBJ1-4; 7 nucleotides agree with TRBD1. The germline CDR1 and CDR2 sequences are LGHNA and YSLEER. The CDR3 covers 13 residues. CDR3 nucleotides: TGCGCCAGCAGCCAAGAGTTGGGACAGAAGAGAATTTTT. The encoded protein is CASSQELGQKRIF.

This chain joins TRBV30 and TRBJ2-1, with TRBD2 identical over 11 bases. Trimming at V came to 2 bases and at J to 4 bases, leaving 10 bases not matched to a gene. This CDR3 contains 17 residues. Germline V gene sequence: CDR1 GTSNPN, CDR2 SVGIG (reference sequence). The CDR3 reads CAWSTGTSGNSYNEQFF. The CDR3 nucleotides are TGTGCCTGGAGTACCGGGACTAGCGGAAATTCTTACAATGAGCAGTTCTTC.

The V gene is TRBV3-1 (or the pseudogene TRBV3-2), the J gene TRBJ1-1; TRBD1 is a possible D gene (5 bases). Germline CDR1 reads LGHDT; CDR2 reads YNNKEL (reference sequence). There are 15 residues in the CDR3. Deletions cut 2 bases from V and 7 bases from J, with 17 bases between. The CDR3 loop reads CASSQSSQGTNEAFF. DNA of the CDR3: TGTGCCAGCAGCCAATCGTCCCAGGGAACCAATGAAGCTTTCTTT.

The chain carries TRBV11-2 and TRBJ2-1; unclear D gene. In germline, CDR1 is SGHAT, CDR2 FQNNGV. The CDR3 is made up of 16 amino acids. V was pared by 4 bases and J by 0 bases, with 13 bases between. CDR3 nucleotides: TGTGCCAGCAGCTCGATCTATGATGGCTCCTACAATGAGCAGTTCTTC. Its protein product is CASSSIYDGSYNEQFF.

This chain links TRBV29-1 with TRBJ1-2; 9 nucleotides agree with TRBD1. This CDR3 has 13 residues. The V segment lost 4 bases and the J segment 2 bases; nucleotides outside the gene matches: 2. Germline V lookup: CDR1 SQVTM, CDR2 ANQGSEA. CDR3 amino acids: CSVVTGGNYGYTF. CDR3 DNA sequence: TGCAGCGTTGTGACAGGGGGGAACTATGGCTACACCTTC.

This clone came up a few times. This chain joins TRBV27 and TRBJ1-5; 7 nucleotides line up with TRBD1. This CDR3 contains 14 residues. CDR1 and CDR2 (germline): MNHEY, SMNVEV (reference sequence). The V and J ends lost 3 bases and 4 bases, in that order; junction bases with no gene match: 3. CDR3 sequence (DNA): TGTGCCAGCAGTTTGGCGGGACAGAATCAGCCCCAGCATTTT. Translating gives CASSLAGQNQPQHF.

Of note for this clone: Other DNA variants within this sample encode the same CDR3. This chain connects TRBV9 to TRBJ1-1, with a tentative D call TRBD1 (6 bases). The V gene's germline CDR1 is SGDLS and CDR2 YYNGEE. Trimming pared 4 bases from V and 6 bases from J, leaving 10 bases between. This CDR3 contains 12 residues. The CDR3 spells CASSLQGPEAFF. The CDR3 DNA is TGTGCCAGCAGCTTACAGGGCCCTGAAGCTTTCTTT.

The V call is TRBV15, the J call TRBJ1-4, with TRBD1 matching 9 bases. With V trimmed by 0 bases and J by 3 bases, 8 bases remained unmatched. Germline lookup yields CDR1 LNHNV and CDR2 YYDKDF (reference sequence). The CDR3 runs 18 residues. The CDR3: CATSRDVGQGPPNEKLFF. The CDR3 coding sequence is TGTGCCACCAGCAGAGATGTTGGACAGGGGCCGCCTAATGAAAAACTGTTTTTT.

The V gene is TRBV2, the J gene TRBJ1-1; 10 bases line up with TRBD1. This CDR3 is 14 amino acids long. Germline CDR1 SNHLY, CDR2 FYNNEI. V trimming: 6 bases; J trimming: 4 bases; junction bases outside the gene matches: 5. CDR3 loop: CASSHRDRGTEAFF. Here the CDR3 DNA reads TGTGCCAGCAGCCACCGGGACAGGGGCACTGAAGCTTTCTTT.

The rearrangement uses TRBV28 and TRBJ2-1; the match to TRBD1 covers 7 bases. This CDR3 comprises 15 residues. Germline trimming cut 6 bases from V and 7 bases from J; bases unmatched to any gene: 12. Germline CDR1 is MDHEN and CDR2 is SYDVKM. Here the CDR3 reads CASRLRGGLSNEQFF. The CDR3 DNA sequence: TGTGCCAGCAGGCTGCGAGGGGGCTTGTCAAATGAGCAGTTCTTC.